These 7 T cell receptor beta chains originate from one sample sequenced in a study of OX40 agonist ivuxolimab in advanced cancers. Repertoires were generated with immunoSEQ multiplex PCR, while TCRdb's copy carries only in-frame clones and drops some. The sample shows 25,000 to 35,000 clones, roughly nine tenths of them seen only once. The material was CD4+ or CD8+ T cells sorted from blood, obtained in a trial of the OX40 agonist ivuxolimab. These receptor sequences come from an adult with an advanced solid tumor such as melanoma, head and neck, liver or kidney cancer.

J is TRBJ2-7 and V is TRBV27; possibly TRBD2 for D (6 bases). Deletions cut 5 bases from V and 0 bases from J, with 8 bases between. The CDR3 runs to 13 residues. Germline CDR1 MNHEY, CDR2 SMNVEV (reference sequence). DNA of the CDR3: TGTGCCAGCAGTCTGGAGGGCTCCTACGAGCAGTACTTC. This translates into CASSLEGSYEQYF.

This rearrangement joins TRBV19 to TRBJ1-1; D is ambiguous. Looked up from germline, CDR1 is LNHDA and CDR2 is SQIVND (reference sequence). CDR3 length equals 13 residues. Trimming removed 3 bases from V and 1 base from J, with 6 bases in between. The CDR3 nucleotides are TGTGCCAGTAGTATTTTGGAGAACACTGAAGCTTTCTTT. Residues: CASSILENTEAFF.

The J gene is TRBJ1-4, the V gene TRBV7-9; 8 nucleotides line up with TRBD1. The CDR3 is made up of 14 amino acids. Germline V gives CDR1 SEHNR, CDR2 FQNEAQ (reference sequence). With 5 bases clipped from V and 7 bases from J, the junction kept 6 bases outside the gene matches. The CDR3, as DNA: TGTGCCAGCAGCCCACAGGGGGTGTTTGAAAAACTGTTTTTT. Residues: CASSPQGVFEKLFF.

The CDR3 here is CASSLGGTGAYEQYF. The CDR3 nucleotides are TGTGCCAGCAGCTTAGGAGGGACAGGGGCCTACGAGCAGTACTTC. V is TRBV7-8 and J is TRBJ2-7; 10 bases align to TRBD1. The ends lost 1 base at V and 2 bases at J; junction bases unmatched: 2. The CDR3 sequence is 15 residues long. Per germline, CDR1 SGHVS and CDR2 FQNEAQ.

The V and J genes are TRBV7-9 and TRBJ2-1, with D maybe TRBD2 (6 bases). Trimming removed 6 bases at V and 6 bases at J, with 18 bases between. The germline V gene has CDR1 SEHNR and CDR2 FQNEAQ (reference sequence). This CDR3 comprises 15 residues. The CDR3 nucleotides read TGTGCCAGCAGTTCAGAAACGGGGCGGGGCAATGAGCAGTTCTTC. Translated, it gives CASSSETGRGNEQFF. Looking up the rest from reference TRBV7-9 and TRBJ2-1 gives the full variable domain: DTGVSQNPRHKITKRGQNVTFRCDPISEHNRLYWYRQTLGQGPEFLTYFQNEAQLEKSRLLSDRFSAERPKGSFSTLEIQRTEQGDSAMYLCASSSETGRGNEQFFGPGTRLTVL.

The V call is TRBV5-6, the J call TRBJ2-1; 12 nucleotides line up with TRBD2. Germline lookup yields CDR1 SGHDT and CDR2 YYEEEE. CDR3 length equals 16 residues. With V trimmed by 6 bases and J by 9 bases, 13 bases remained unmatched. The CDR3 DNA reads TGTGCCAGCAACTACCAGACTAGCGGGAGTCAAGGTGAGCAGTTCTTC. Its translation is CASNYQTSGSQGEQFF.

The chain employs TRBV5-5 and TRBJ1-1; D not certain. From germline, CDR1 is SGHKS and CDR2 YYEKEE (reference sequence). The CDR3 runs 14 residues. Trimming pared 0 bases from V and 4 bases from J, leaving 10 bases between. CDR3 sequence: CASSLGVLITEAFF. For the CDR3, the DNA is TGTGCCAGCAGCTTGGGAGTTTTAATCACTGAAGCTTTCTTT.